Below are 19 T cell receptor beta chains sequenced from a single sample in a study of blood T cells in healthy people across ages. It was with a sample-barcoded 5' primer and a J-beta primer mix that a second PCR of roughly 7 to 11 cycles was run. TCRdb itself ran the 5' RACE reads through MiXCR, one entry per CDR3 protein. The sample records 1.5 million to 1.8 million distinct CDR3 sequences, around 40% being singletons. Sequenced sample: blood. The source is a woman aged 18-29 years in good health.

This rearrangement joins TRBV4-3 to TRBJ2-5; D is uncertain. The CDR3 is 16 amino acids. Trimming took 2 bases from V and 11 from J, leaving 24 bases between them. CDR1 is LGHNA, CDR2 YSLEER, per germline. The CDR3 DNA sequence: TGCGCCAGCAGCCAATCTATGGCAGGAGCCCAAAATGGGCAGTACTTC. This sequence encodes CASSQSMAGAQNGQYF.

This clonotype was seen a handful of times. This sequence joins TRBV6-6 and TRBJ2-1, with 10 bases lining up with TRBD2. Germline V gene sequence: CDR1 MNHNY, CDR2 SVGAGI (reference sequence). V gave up 6 bases and J gave up 7 bases; unmatched junction bases: 15. The CDR3 sequence is 17 residues long. The CDR3 region is CASRPSTSGVFYNEQFF. The DNA of the CDR3 is TGTGCCAGCAGACCATCCACTAGCGGGGTCTTTTATAATGAGCAGTTCTTC.

The chain recombines TRBV12-3 or TRBV12-4 with TRBJ1-5, with D possibly TRBD1 on 5 matching bases. Trimming left V 5 bases short and J 3 bases short, with 14 bases between. CDR3 length equals 15 residues. The CDR3 sequence: CASSSMGRANQPQHF. The CDR3 DNA is TGTGCCAGCAGTAGTATGGGCAGGGCCAATCAGCCCCAGCATTTT.

The V call is TRBV7-8, the J call TRBJ2-5; 7 bases match TRBD1. With V trimmed by 5 bases and J by 1 base, 7 bases remained unmatched. Per the germline V gene, CDR1 is SGHVS and CDR2 is FQNEAQ. This CDR3 is built from 15 residues. As DNA, the CDR3 is TGTGCCAGCAGCACAGGGACAGACCTCCAAGAGACCCAGTACTTC. Translation gives CASSTGTDLQETQYF.

J is TRBJ2-7 and V is TRBV24-1; 9 nucleotides match TRBD1. CDR1 KGHDR and CDR2 SFDVKD come from the germline V gene. The CDR3 runs 15 residues. The trim removed 7 bases at V and 7 bases at J, leaving 13 bases unmatched. CDR3 nucleotide sequence: TGTGCCACCAGGGGCTCTAGGGACAGGGCTAATGAGCAGTACTTC. Residues: CATRGSRDRANEQYF.

Comment on this clonotype: Germline and junction disagree at one end, which may indicate a read error. This rearrangement joins TRBV4-2 to TRBJ2-1; TRBD2 aligns across 10 bases. CDR3 length: 15 amino acids. Germline assignment: CDR1 LGHNA and CDR2 YNFKEQ. The CDR3 region has the DNA TGTGCCAGCGGCCAAACTAGCGGGGAGGTAGATGAGCAGTTCTTC. The encoded protein is CASGQTSGEVDEQFF.

The CDR3 DNA sequence: TGTGCCAGCAGCTCCCGCTGGGGAATTGGGTACGAGCAGTACTTC. Residues: CASSSRWGIGYEQYF. The J gene is TRBJ2-7, the V gene TRBV7-2; unclear D gene. Trimming removed 4 bases from V and 4 bases from J, with 17 bases in between. The CDR3 has 15 amino acids. Germline values: CDR1 SGHTA, CDR2 FQGNSA.

In its sample, this clonotype was seen many times. The genes are TRBV7-2 and TRBJ2-7; D is unresolved. The CDR3 contains 14 residues. V was clipped by 5 bases and J by 1 base, with 12 bases between them. The germline V gene encodes CDR1 SGHTA and CDR2 FQGNSA. CDR3 protein: CASSGGGRSYEQYF. CDR3 bases: TGTGCCAGCAGCGGCGGCGGCAGATCCTACGAGCAGTACTTC.

The rearrangement links TRBV29-1 to TRBJ1-2; possible D gene TRBD1, 5 bases. Trimming cost V 8 bases and J 7 bases, with 11 bases left between them. The CDR3 loop spans 10 amino acids. Germline V gives CDR1 SQVTM, CDR2 ANQGSEA. The CDR3 spells CSSPGVGYTF. The CDR3 DNA is TGCAGCTCCCCGGGGGTTGGCTACACCTTC.

The chain is built from TRBV5-1 and TRBJ2-1; 8 bases match TRBD1. Germline-derived CDR1 and CDR2 are SGHRS and YFSETQ. This CDR3 contains 14 residues. V trimming: 7 bases; J trimming: 4 bases; junction bases outside the gene matches: 7. The CDR3 DNA is TGCGCCAGCTCCGGGGACAGGCCTTACAATGAGCAGTTCTTC. The encoded protein is CASSGDRPYNEQFF.

The chain has TRBV18 and TRBJ1-4; 8 bases match TRBD1. CDR1 is KGHSH, CDR2 LQKENI, per germline. This CDR3 spans 15 amino acids. V was pared by 3 bases and J by 8 bases, with 8 bases of the junction left unmatched. The CDR3 here is CASSPQGQEREKLFF. The CDR3 DNA reads as TGTGCCAGCTCACCTCAGGGACAGGAACGCGAAAAACTGTTTTTT.

In this sample, this clonotype turned up many times. V gene TRBV27 combines with J gene TRBJ2-1; D remains unclear. This CDR3 is 11 amino acids long. V lost 5 bases and J lost 5, with 4 bases in between. CDR1 and CDR2 from the germline V gene are MNHEY and SMNVEV (reference sequence). The CDR3 is CASSRHNEQFF. CDR3 in DNA: TGTGCCAGCAGTCGTCACAATGAGCAGTTCTTC.

This clonotype was observed a few times. Written as DNA, the CDR3 is TGCGCCAGCAGCTTGTCTGGGGCCACAGGATTTAATGAAAAACTGTTTTTT. It specifies CASSLSGATGFNEKLFF. The chain carries TRBV5-1 and TRBJ1-4, with D perhaps TRBD1 (5 bases). The germline V and J ends were trimmed by 1 base and 4 bases, with 17 bases remaining between them. The CDR3 has 17 residues. From germline, CDR1 is SGHRS and CDR2 YFSETQ.

The rearrangement links TRBV30 to TRBJ2-1, with a tentative D call TRBD2 (5 bases). With the DNA end fitting TRBJ2-7 better, the J assignment may be wrong. Germline CDR1 and CDR2: GTSNPN and SVGIG (reference sequence). CDR3 size: 15 residues. Written as DNA, the CDR3 is TGTGCCTGGAGCGGACGTGGGAGCTCCTACAATGAGCAGTACTTC. This translates into CAWSGRGSSYNEQYF.

The rearrangement joins TRBV14 to TRBJ1-1; D is uncertain. Deletions cut 0 bases from V and 5 bases from J, with 16 bases between. The CDR3 totals 16 residues. CDR1 SGHDN and CDR2 FVKESK come from the germline V gene. The CDR3 DNA follows: TGTGCCAGCAGCCAAGATGTTAGGGAATGGAGGACTGAAGCTTTCTTT. Translating gives CASSQDVREWRTEAFF. Based on the CDR3 plus reference TRBV14 and TRBJ1-1, the full variable domain is EAGVTQFPSHSVIEKGQTVTLRCDPISGHDNLYWYRRVMGKEIKFLLHFVKESKQDESGMPNNRFLAERTGGTYSTLKVQPAELEDSGVYFCASSQDVREWRTEAFFGQGTRLTVV.

Only a few counts were recorded for this clonotype. The genes are TRBV3-1 and TRBJ2-7, with unresolved D. The CDR3 totals 14 residues. The V end was cut by 0 bases, the J end by 0 bases, with 6 bases between. Germline lookup yields CDR1 LGHDT and CDR2 YNNKEL (reference sequence). The CDR3 DNA is TGTGCCAGCAGCCAAGAAGCCCCCTCCTACGAGCAGTACTTC. This sequence encodes CASSQEAPSYEQYF.

The V gene is TRBV28, the J gene TRBJ2-7; tentative D call: TRBD1 (7 bases). The CDR3 length is 15 residues. The V end was cut by 6 bases, the J end by 7 bases, with 22 bases between. The V gene's germline CDR1 is MDHEN and CDR2 SYDVKM. CDR3 loop: CASSLDPAQGGEQYF. The CDR3 region has the DNA TGTGCCAGCAGCCTTGACCCTGCCCAGGGGGGTGAGCAGTACTTC.

The chain links TRBV7-2 to TRBJ2-1; maybe TRBD2 (5 bases). The germline CDR1 and CDR2 sequences are SGHTA and FQGNSA. The CDR3 runs to 18 residues. V lost 4 bases and J 1 base, leaving 20 bases between the germline ends. The CDR3 here is CASSSSGGRRGSYNEQFF. The CDR3 region has the DNA TGTGCCAGCAGCTCCTCTGGCGGGCGCCGTGGGTCCTACAATGAGCAGTTCTTC.

This clonotype came up a few times. This sequence joins TRBV10-3 and TRBJ2-1; 8 nucleotides line up with TRBD2. This CDR3 has 18 amino acids. V was pared by 3 bases and J by 10 bases, with 20 bases of the junction left unmatched. CDR1 and CDR2 from the germline V gene are ENHRY and SYGVKD. In nucleotides, the CDR3 is TGTGCCATCAGTGAAGGGTACATTGGGACTAGATCTGAGGGAGAGCAGTTCTTC. Amino acid sequence: CAISEGYIGTRSEGEQFF.